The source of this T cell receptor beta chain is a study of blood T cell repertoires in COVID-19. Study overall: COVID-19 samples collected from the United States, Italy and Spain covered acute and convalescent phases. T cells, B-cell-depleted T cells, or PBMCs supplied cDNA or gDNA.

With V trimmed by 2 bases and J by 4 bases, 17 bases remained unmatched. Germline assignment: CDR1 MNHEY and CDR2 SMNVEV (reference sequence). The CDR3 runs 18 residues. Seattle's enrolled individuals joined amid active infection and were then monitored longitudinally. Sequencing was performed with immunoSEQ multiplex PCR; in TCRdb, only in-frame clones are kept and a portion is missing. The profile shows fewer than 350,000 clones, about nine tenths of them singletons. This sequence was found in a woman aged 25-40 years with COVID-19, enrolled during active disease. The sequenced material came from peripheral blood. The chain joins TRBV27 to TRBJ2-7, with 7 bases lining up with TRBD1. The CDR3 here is CASSLMVGPGQLGYEQYF. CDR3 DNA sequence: TGTGCCAGCAGTTTAATGGTAGGCCCGGGACAGCTAGGGTACGAGCAGTACTTC.